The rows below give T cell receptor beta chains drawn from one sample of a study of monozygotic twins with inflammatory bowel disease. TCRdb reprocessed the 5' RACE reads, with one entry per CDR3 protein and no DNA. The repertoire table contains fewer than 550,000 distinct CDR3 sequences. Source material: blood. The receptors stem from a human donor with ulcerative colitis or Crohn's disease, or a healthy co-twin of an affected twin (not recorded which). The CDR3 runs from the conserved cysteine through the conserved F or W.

CDR3aa: CAISDYATDTQYF
j_gene: TRBJ2-3
v_gene: TRBV10-3

CDR3aa: CASSLGQLGGNEQFF
j_gene: TRBJ2-1
v_gene: TRBV7-2

CDR3aa: CASSHGGVTGELFF
j_gene: TRBJ2-2
v_gene: TRBV7-2

CDR3aa: CASSSQGIIYEQYF
j_gene: TRBJ2-7
v_gene: TRBV7-8

CDR3aa: CASSHGQRGNQPQHF
j_gene: TRBJ1-5
v_gene: TRBV7-2

CDR3aa: CASSRPGQGLSGELFF
j_gene: TRBJ2-2
v_gene: TRBV7-9

CDR3aa: CASSQTEGRGDTQYF
j_gene: TRBJ2-3
v_gene: TRBV7-9

CDR3aa: CASSDPGLAGFTDTQYF
j_gene: TRBJ2-3
v_gene: TRBV6-1

CDR3aa: CSAHRGEKLFF
j_gene: TRBJ1-4
v_gene: TRBV20-1

CDR3aa: CASSFGLSNEQFF
j_gene: TRBJ2-1
v_gene: TRBV5-1

CDR3aa: CASTGTGGNQPQHF
j_gene: TRBJ1-5
v_gene: TRBV12-3/TRBV12-4

CDR3aa: CASSLVGGRLRNEQFF
j_gene: TRBJ2-1
v_gene: TRBV5-8

CDR3aa: CAVRWNTEAFF
j_gene: TRBJ1-1
v_gene: TRBV7-9

CDR3aa: CSAIRILGTDTQYF
j_gene: TRBJ2-3
v_gene: TRBV20-1

CDR3aa: CASSLGQGAVDTQYF
j_gene: TRBJ2-3
v_gene: TRBV12-3/TRBV12-4

CDR3aa: CASTGQQGNTEAFF
j_gene: TRBJ1-1
v_gene: TRBV5-1

CDR3aa: CASSPLFWGEQFF
j_gene: TRBJ2-1
v_gene: TRBV18

CDR3aa: CASSQEKGQGARYEQYF
j_gene: TRBJ2-7
v_gene: TRBV4-2

CDR3aa: CASSLAVTSGPNNEQFF
j_gene: TRBJ2-1
v_gene: TRBV7-9

CDR3aa: CASSPGVSTGELFF
j_gene: TRBJ2-2
v_gene: TRBV5-1

CDR3aa: CASSLGTGDEKLFF
j_gene: TRBJ1-4
v_gene: TRBV7-9

CDR3aa: CASSSGGLGAKNIQYF
j_gene: TRBJ2-4
v_gene: TRBV6-1

CDR3aa: CASSLTMGADTQYF
j_gene: TRBJ2-3
v_gene: TRBV28

CDR3aa: CASRSGTGGRSAYEQYF
j_gene: TRBJ2-7
v_gene: TRBV12-3/TRBV12-4

CDR3aa: CASSLPGTLAKNIQYF
j_gene: TRBJ2-4
v_gene: TRBV28

CDR3aa: CASSTTPPPGNTIYF
j_gene: TRBJ1-3
v_gene: TRBV7-9

CDR3aa: CASSPFLSQGRIMNTEAFF
j_gene: TRBJ1-1
v_gene: TRBV18

CDR3aa: CASSGTSGSRYNEQFF
j_gene: TRBJ2-1
v_gene: TRBV28

CDR3aa: CASSFIAKGGELFF
j_gene: TRBJ2-2
v_gene: TRBV7-8

CDR3aa: CSIYRDRNGEKLFF
j_gene: TRBJ1-4
v_gene: TRBV29-1

CDR3aa: CSAPPRAGGQSLNTEAFF
j_gene: TRBJ1-1
v_gene: TRBV20-1

CDR3aa: CASNGQDTGELFF
j_gene: TRBJ2-2
v_gene: TRBV5-4

CDR3aa: CASSATRGGYTF
j_gene: TRBJ1-2
v_gene: TRBV7-9

CDR3aa: CSARESGGPQETQYF
j_gene: TRBJ2-5
v_gene: TRBV20-1

CDR3aa: CASSASRGDLNTEAFF
j_gene: TRBJ1-1
v_gene: TRBV7-8

CDR3aa: CASSLSGGDPDTQYF
j_gene: TRBJ2-3
v_gene: TRBV5-1

CDR3aa: CASSSELSSYNEQFF
j_gene: TRBJ2-1
v_gene: TRBV5-1

CDR3aa: CASSLSPGIYEQYF
j_gene: TRBJ2-7
v_gene: TRBV5-1

CDR3aa: CSARPLSSGANVLTF
j_gene: TRBJ2-6
v_gene: TRBV20-1

CDR3aa: CASSSYRGETQYF
j_gene: TRBJ2-5
v_gene: TRBV11-3